Below, 10 T cell receptor beta chains from the same sample are listed, as sequenced in a study of T cell repertoires in cytomegalovirus infection. TCRdb called the reads again in MiXCR, with one record for every CDR3 protein. The sample has 160,000 or so distinct CDR3 sequences; about 20% are singletons. These receptors lack a known antigen. The sample was CD8+ T cells from cultured PBMCs, taken from culture after CMV antigen stimulation. These receptors originate from a human donor in good health (CMV status not recorded). Some clones in this sample may be carry-over from other donors' samples.

V is TRBV25-1 and J is TRBJ1-1; D call uncertain. The CDR3 loop spans 12 amino acids. Germline V gene sequence: CDR1 MGHDK, CDR2 SYGVNS. Trimming took off 5 bases at V and 3 bases at J, with 7 bases between the two ends. CDR3 nucleotide sequence: TGTGCCAGCAGTCTAATAGACACTGAAGCTTTCTTT. Its protein is CASSLIDTEAFF.

This clonotype occurred a few times. The chain employs TRBV6-2 or TRBV6-3 and TRBJ2-7; TRBD1 matches at 7 bases. The CDR3 length is 15 residues. With V trimmed by 2 bases and J by 0 bases, 4 bases remained unmatched. CDR1 is MNHEY, CDR2 SVGEGT, per germline. The CDR3 coding sequence is TGTGCCAGCAGTTACAGGGGGCTAAACTCCTACGAGCAGTACTTC. Translated, it gives CASSYRGLNSYEQYF.

This chain uses TRBV7-6 with TRBJ1-3; maybe TRBD1 (5 bases). The germline V and J ends were trimmed by 3 bases and 0 bases, with 12 bases remaining between them. CDR3 length: 16 amino acids. The germline V gene encodes CDR1 SGHVS and CDR2 FNYEAQ. Written as DNA, the CDR3 is TGTGCCAGCAGCTTGTCCGGGACCCTCTCTGGAAACACCATATATTTT. This gives the protein CASSLSGTLSGNTIYF.

In regard to this clonotype: The conserved closing phenylalanine or tryptophan is absent in this CDR3, likely reflecting a read error. Because the CDR3's place on the DNA is in doubt, the DNA is left out and the CDR3 is given as listed by TCRdb. J is TRBJ2-1 and V is TRBV7-2. Germline CDR1 reads SGHTA; CDR2 reads FQGNSA. The CDR3 is 8 amino acids long, termini counted. CDR3 loop: CASSLLTS.

This clonotype has more than one count but fewer than ten. CDR3 DNA sequence: TGTGCCAGCACCCCCCGGGCAGAGAATCAGCCCCAGCATTTT. Its translation is CASTPRAENQPQHF. The rearrangement joins TRBV7-2 to TRBJ1-5, with D uncertain. The germline V gene has CDR1 SGHTA and CDR2 FQGNSA. This CDR3 is built from 14 residues. The V end was cut by 7 bases, the J end by 4 bases, with 14 bases between.

The chain is built from TRBV7-3 and TRBJ2-1; tentatively, D is TRBD1 or TRBD2 (5 bases each). Germline CDR1 is SGHTA and CDR2 is FQGTGA. This CDR3 spans 16 amino acids. The germline V and J ends were trimmed by 5 bases and 0 bases, with 14 bases remaining between them. In nucleotides, the CDR3 is TGTGCCAGCAGCCGAGGGGCTGTAAGCTCCTACAATGAGCAGTTCTTC. This gives the protein CASSRGAVSSYNEQFF.

V is TRBV6-5 and J is TRBJ1-5; 7 bases fit TRBD1. Germline assignment: CDR1 MNHEY and CDR2 SVGAGI. This CDR3 spans 15 amino acids. With V trimmed by 4 bases and J by 4 bases, 7 bases remained unmatched. In nucleotides, the CDR3 is TGTGCCAGCAGTTCTACAGGGGCGGGTAATCAGCCCCAGCATTTT. Its translation is CASSSTGAGNQPQHF.

The V and J genes are TRBV12-3 or TRBV12-4 and TRBJ2-2; no definite D call. CDR3 size: 15 residues. V shed 6 bases and J shed 5 bases, with 16 bases lying between them. This CDR3 reads CASSPFALGTGELFF. As DNA, the CDR3 is TGTGCCAGCAGCCCTTTTGCTCTTGGAACCGGGGAGCTGTTTTTT.

The sample holds a few counts of this clonotype. This chain links TRBV7-9 with TRBJ2-3, with TRBD2 identical over 8 bases. V gave up 3 bases and J gave up 5 bases; unmatched junction bases: 4. CDR1 and CDR2 (germline): SEHNR, FQNEAQ (reference sequence). The CDR3 is 14 residues long. In DNA form, the CDR3 reads TGTGCCAGCAGCTTTACGGGGGGGCAAGATACGCAGTATTTT. It encodes CASSFTGGQDTQYF.

The J gene is TRBJ2-4, the V gene TRBV7-9, with a possible D match to TRBD2 (5 bases). This CDR3 has 17 amino acids. CDR1 and CDR2 (germline): SEHNR, FQNEAQ (reference sequence). V was shortened by 1 base and J by 0 bases, with 13 bases between the two germline ends. The CDR3 region has the DNA TGTGCCAGCAGCTTAGGAGGGCAAGGGAAAGCCAAAAACATTCAGTACTTC. Its protein product is CASSLGGQGKAKNIQYF.